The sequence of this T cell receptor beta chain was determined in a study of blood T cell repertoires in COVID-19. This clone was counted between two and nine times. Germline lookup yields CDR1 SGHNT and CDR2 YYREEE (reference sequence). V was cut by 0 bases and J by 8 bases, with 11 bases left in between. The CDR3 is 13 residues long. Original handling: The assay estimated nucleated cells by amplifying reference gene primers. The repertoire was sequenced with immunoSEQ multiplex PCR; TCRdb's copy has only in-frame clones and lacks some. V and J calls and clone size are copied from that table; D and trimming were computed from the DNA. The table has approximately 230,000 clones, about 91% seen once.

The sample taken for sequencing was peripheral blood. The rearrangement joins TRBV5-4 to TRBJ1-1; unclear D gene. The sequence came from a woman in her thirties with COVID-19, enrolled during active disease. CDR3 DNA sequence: TGTGCCAGCAGCTTGGAGACAAAGCTCGAAGCTTTCTTT. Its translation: CASSLETKLEAFF.